The subject of this entry is one TCR beta chain. The antigen is not known. How the authors handled the data: Differences in CDR3 between clinicopathological groups were drawn on to build a classifier intended to discriminate distant-metastatic papillary thyroid cancer patients. TCRdb re-processed the PCR reads through MiXCR. The V and J calls were determined by TCRdb, not by the authors. The table lists fewer than 20,000 clones, approximately 20% of them singletons, with about 15% in the top ten. Patients were all untreated before their thyroid surgery. This specimen belongs to a study of metastatic and nonmetastatic thyroid tumors. Study context: Across blood and tumor or nodule tissue, repertoires from malignant and benign thyroid patients were compared with one another.

Germline V gene data show CDR1 as SGHRS and CDR2 as YFSETQ. Trimming took off 4 bases at V and 9 bases at J, with 16 bases between the two ends. This CDR3 comprises 13 residues. General study results and limits: Compared with benign nodules, malignant thyroid tumors were reported to have significantly higher TCR beta diversity in both blood and tumor.

Sequenced material: tumor tissue. The receptor was derived from a female donor with papillary thyroid cancer or a benign thyroid nodule (not recorded which). Some clones in this sample may be carry-over from other donors' samples. V usage is TRBV5-1 and J usage is TRBJ1-2; TRBD1 might be the D (6 bases). CDR3 residues: CASSREGGNSYTF. The DNA for the CDR3 is TGCGCCAGCAGCAGAGAGGGGGGCAACAGCTACACCTTC.